Listed below are T cell receptor beta chains from one sample, sequenced in a study of T cells in Graves' hyperthyroidism and ophthalmopathy. One entry per CDR3 protein results from TCRdb running MiXCR on the multiplex PCR reads. The data hold 460,000 or so distinct CDR3 sequences, with roughly an eighth observed a single time. Specimen: blood. The receptor source for this set is a woman aged 18-29 years with Graves' hyperthyroidism. Both conserved end residues are part of each CDR3. A clone size is listed for some rows: how often the clone was seen (once, few, many), or a class if it is expanded.

CDR3 | V | size | J
CATSDGDRGRHETQYF | TRBV24-1 | many | TRBJ2-5
CASSLIRGAGETQYF | TRBV5-1 | - | TRBJ2-5
CSVEGDRRERQSINNEQFF | TRBV29-1 | few | TRBJ2-1
CASRTVTSGNTIYF | TRBV6-1 | - | TRBJ1-3
CASSYGSTDTQYF | TRBV19 | many | TRBJ2-3
CSARAGLAVSYEQYF | TRBV20-1 | - | TRBJ2-7
CASSLEMTEAFF | TRBV12-3/TRBV12-4 | many | TRBJ1-1
CASSTGQGGNTEAFF | TRBV7-9 | many | TRBJ1-1
CASSYSGGGEEGYTF | TRBV6-5 | many | TRBJ1-2
CASRADRATNEKLFF | TRBV6-1 | many | TRBJ1-4
CSAPVAGHPPTGTQYF | TRBV20-1 | many | TRBJ2-3
CSAWDRRQAYEQYF | TRBV20-1 | many | TRBJ2-7
CASSLWSTNEKLFF | TRBV7-6 | - | TRBJ1-4
CAWSPSYASGANVLTF | TRBV30 | - | TRBJ2-6
CSVGGGDREKAFF | TRBV29-1 | - | TRBJ1-1
CASSLRSGRVTGELFF | TRBV12-3/TRBV12-4 | many | TRBJ2-2
CASSFRYNEQFF | TRBV12-3/TRBV12-4 | many | TRBJ2-1
CASSASGTGGLGYTF | TRBV2 | many | TRBJ1-2
CASSSRGGGNQPQHF | TRBV7-2 | many | TRBJ1-5
CACSRGEPYNEQFF | TRBV30 | many | TRBJ2-1
CASSEEGREFGTGELFF | TRBV6-1 | many | TRBJ2-2
CSARDTWGPGANVLTF | TRBV20-1 | - | TRBJ2-6
CASGGFTLTDTQYF | TRBV9 | many | TRBJ2-3
CASSLEWGLAGGRYEQYF | TRBV11-3 | - | TRBJ2-7
CASSYSGASGSGGEQFF | TRBV6-6 | many | TRBJ2-1
CASSSPPAGETDTQYF | TRBV7-9 | many | TRBJ2-3
CASSLGLQGATEAFF | TRBV5-1 | - | TRBJ1-1
CASSLNSGLTDTQYF | TRBV6-1 | - | TRBJ2-3
CAWITGRTSHGDYGYTF | TRBV30 | many | TRBJ1-2
CAISPPGVQETQYF | TRBV10-3 | - | TRBJ2-5
CASSVPDPGPGLDTQYF | TRBV9 | - | TRBJ2-3
CASSPRDRGGVGELFF | TRBV7-3 | - | TRBJ2-2
CASSLHREAKEFF | TRBV13 | - | TRBJ2-1
CASSQAGSRGETQYF | TRBV3-1 | - | TRBJ2-5
CASSRTTTNEQFF | TRBV14 | few | TRBJ2-1
CASSHRGDEQFF | TRBV3-1 | many | TRBJ2-1
CASSLAGEAVGNQPQHF | TRBV7-9 | - | TRBJ1-5